The following is a T cell receptor beta chain sequence with its context. This clonotype was picked up a small number of times. Its target antigen remains unknown. No base-level quality is on record; no much larger clone is a single base apart. The data derive from a study of T-cell reconstitution after alpha-beta-depleted transplantation in children (dated by TCRdb to about 2016). Turning to the overall study: T-cell immune reconstitution after TCRalphabeta/CD19-depleted allogeneic hematopoietic cell transplantation in children was quantitatively tracked in the study by means of TCR repertoire profiling.

Receptors were amplified or captured by PCR. Data came from an Illumina HiSeq 2500. TCR library preparation used molecular barcoding, with unique molecular identifiers applied to normalize quantification of the TCRbeta repertoire. In TCRdb, the public reads were trimmed at Q25 with fastp and aligned with MiXCR, with productive beta chains retained. Each entry merges the rows of one CDR3 protein and shows their most common DNA and genes. This sample is represented by 450,000 to 600,000 distinct CDR3 sequences; roughly 18% of them were singletons. 3.3% of the sample is taken by the ten largest. This material consisted of PBMCs from the stem cell graft donor, taken from the stem cell graft. The clonotype comes from a human donor who donated a stem cell graft to a child with acute lymphoblastic leukemia.

Here is the DNA: TGTGCCAGCAGCTCAGGGCGTTTGAAGACCCAGTACTTC. Its translation is CASSSGRLKTQYF. The chain links TRBV11-2 with TRBJ2-5; the D gene is possibly TRBD1, with 5 bases matching. Measured from the cysteine to the phenylalanine, the CDR3 is 13 residues long. Of all the DNA, just the CDR3 is kept, 39 bases in frame from base 1. CDR1 and CDR2 are read off the germline V gene as SGHAT and FQNNGV. V lost 4 bases and J lost 6 bases; the stretch between them is 12 bases long. With the portions outside the CDR3 filled from the reference TRBV11-2 and TRBJ2-5 genes, the complete variable region becomes EAGVAQSPRYKIIEKRQSVAFWCNPISGHATLYWYQQILGQGPKLLIQFQNNGVVDDSQLPKDRFSAERLKGVDSTLKIQPAKLEDSAVYLCASSSGRLKTQYFGPGTRLLVL.